The 23 T cell receptor beta chains reported below all come from one sample, sequenced in a study of T-cell memory formation after mild COVID-19. One entry per CDR3 protein, called by TCRdb with MiXCR from the 5' RACE reads. The sample comprises about 35,000 distinct CDR3 sequences, 20% to 25% of which are singletons, and 1.5% rests with the top ten. The sample taken for sequencing was PBMCs or a T cell subset sorted from them (not recorded which). The receptors derive from an adult who had mild COVID-19 (a few samples of this study predate the infection). Cell type and time point are not known.

This clonotype was observed many times. V usage is TRBV4-3 and J usage is TRBJ2-1, with D unclear. Germline CDR1 is LGHNA and CDR2 is YSLEER. This CDR3 comprises 13 residues. Trimming took 0 bases from V and 9 from J, leaving 9 bases between them. CDR3 region: CASSQDRPGEQFF. In nucleotides, the CDR3 is TGCGCCAGCAGCCAAGACCGACCTGGTGAGCAGTTCTTC.

The genes are TRBV2 and TRBJ2-5; 9 bases map to TRBD2. This CDR3 comprises 14 residues. V gave up 10 bases and J gave up 5 bases; unmatched junction bases: 11. The germline V gene has CDR1 SNHLY and CDR2 FYNNEI. Written as DNA, the CDR3 is TGTGCCACCACCCCGGGACTAGCTTCGGAGACCCAGTACTTC. This sequence encodes CATTPGLASETQYF.

The chain links TRBV3-1 to TRBJ1-6, with D uncertain. The V gene's germline CDR1 is LGHDT and CDR2 YNNKEL (reference sequence). The CDR3 runs 15 residues. V lost 1 base and J lost 6, with 10 bases in between. This CDR3 reads CASSQGASTNSPLHF. For the CDR3, the DNA is TGTGCCAGCAGCCAAGGGGCCAGCACTAATTCACCCCTCCACTTT. Looking up the rest from reference TRBV3-1 and TRBJ1-6 gives the full variable domain: DTAVSQTPKYLVTQMGNDKSIKCEQNLGHDTMYWYKQDSKKFLKIMFSYNNKELIINETVPNRFSPKSPDKAHLNLHINSLELGDSAVYFCASSQGASTNSPLHFGNGTRLTVT.

This clonotype was seen at least ten times. The chain is built from TRBV7-6 and TRBJ2-7, with 9 nucleotides matching TRBD1. The CDR3 sequence is 15 residues long. Germline V CDR1 and CDR2: SGHVS, FNYEAQ. The ends lost 3 bases at V and 2 bases at J; junction bases unmatched: 5. CDR3 amino acids: CASSFGTGLTYEQYF. CDR3 sequence (DNA): TGTGCCAGCAGCTTCGGGACAGGGCTAACCTACGAGCAGTACTTC.

This clonotype is categorized as medium-sized. The chain employs TRBV5-1 and TRBJ2-3, with D perhaps TRBD1 (5 bases). The CDR3 sequence is 16 residues long. V lost 0 bases, J lost 1 base, and 12 bases lay in between. From germline, CDR1 is SGHRS and CDR2 YFSETQ. CDR3 protein: CASSLAQVTGTDTQYF. CDR3 coding DNA: TGCGCCAGCAGCTTGGCCCAGGTGACAGGCACAGATACGCAGTATTTT.

This clonotype was detected ten times or more. The chain carries TRBV10-3 and TRBJ2-1; perhaps TRBD2 as D (5 bases). CDR1 and CDR2 (germline): ENHRY, SYGVKD. The CDR3 extends over 13 amino acids. The V gene lost 6 bases and the J gene lost 1 base, with 7 bases spanning the gap. The CDR3 bases are TGTGCCATCAGCCGGGATTCCTACAATGAGCAGTTCTTC. Its protein product is CAISRDSYNEQFF.

This clonotype appeared a few times. The chain employs TRBV5-1 and TRBJ2-2, with D possibly being TRBD1 (6 bases). Trimming removed 2 bases from V and 7 bases from J, with 21 bases in between. The CDR3 extends over 17 amino acids. Per the germline V gene, CDR1 is SGHRS and CDR2 is YFSETQ. CDR3 loop: CASSLNPGVDFSGELFF. The CDR3 DNA follows: TGCGCCAGCAGCTTAAACCCAGGGGTCGACTTTAGCGGGGAGCTGTTTTTT.

The chain joins TRBV12-3 or TRBV12-4 to TRBJ2-1; D unclear. The CDR3 consists of 13 residues. V lost 8 bases, J lost 8 bases, and 16 bases lay in between. CDR3 sequence: CASSGLAVYEQFF. CDR3 sequence (DNA): TGTGCCAGCTCCGGGTTGGCAGTCTATGAGCAGTTCTTC.

There are many counts of this clonotype. V gene TRBV6-4 combines with J gene TRBJ1-5; TRBD1 might be the D (6 bases). CDR1 and CDR2 (germline): MRHNA, SNTAGT. CDR3 length equals 19 residues. Trimming pared 6 bases from V and 2 bases from J, leaving 26 bases between. The chain's CDR3 is CASSQTGQTLRQGNQPQHF. In DNA, the CDR3 is TGTGCCAGCAGCCAGACAGGACAAACCTTGCGACAGGGCAATCAGCCCCAGCATTTT.

This clonotype was detected ten times or more. V gene TRBV20-1 combines with J gene TRBJ1-2, with D unclear. Trimming left V 6 bases short and J 5 bases short, with 28 bases between. The CDR3 has 17 amino acids. Germline V gene sequence: CDR1 DFQATT, CDR2 SNEGSKA (reference sequence). The CDR3 nucleotides read TGCAGTGCAACTGAGGCGGGGAAAACCGCTAGCCGGTATGGCTACACCTTC. Translated, it gives CSATEAGKTASRYGYTF.

This clonotype was counted many times. This chain joins TRBV5-1 and TRBJ1-3; maybe TRBD1 (5 bases). The CDR3 is 16 residues long. Looked up from germline, CDR1 is SGHRS and CDR2 is YFSETQ. The V end was cut by 0 bases, the J end by 1 base, with 11 bases between. CDR3 residues: CASSLEGPLSGNTIYF. CDR3 nucleotides: TGCGCCAGCAGCTTGGAGGGACCACTTTCTGGAAACACCATATATTTT.

This clonotype was counted many times. The chain joins TRBV19 to TRBJ2-1; D possibly corresponds to TRBD1 (5 bases). This CDR3 has 17 amino acids. V was clipped by 5 bases and J by 11 bases, with 28 bases between them. Germline V CDR1 and CDR2: LNHDA, SQIVND (reference sequence). CDR3 DNA sequence: TGTGCCAGTAGTTTAACCGCCTCCCGGACAACCGCCCATCAGCAGTTCTTC. Its protein product is CASSLTASRTTAHQQFF.

The chain recombines TRBV20-1 with TRBJ2-3; TRBD1 aligns across 7 bases. With V trimmed by 5 bases and J by 9 bases, 5 bases remained unmatched. Germline V gives CDR1 DFQATT, CDR2 SNEGSKA (reference sequence). The CDR3 has 11 amino acids. CDR3 nucleotides: TGCAGTGCTGCTCCGGGACAGACGCAGTATTTT. This gives the protein CSAAPGQTQYF.

A single count supports this clonotype. The chain has TRBV7-9 and TRBJ1-2; D remains unclear. CDR3 length: 13 amino acids. V was trimmed by 7 bases and J by 3 bases, leaving 12 bases between them. The germline CDR1 and CDR2 sequences are SEHNR and FQNEAQ (reference sequence). In nucleotides, the CDR3 is TGTGCCAGCACCCTTGGCGGATACTATGGCTACACCTTC. Translation gives CASTLGGYYGYTF. The full variable domain, in which reference TRBV7-9 and TRBJ1-2 provide the parts outside the CDR3, is DTGVSQNPRHKITKRGQNVTFRCDPISEHNRLYWYRQTLGQGPEFLTYFQNEAQLEKSRLLSDRFSAERPKGSFSTLEIQRTEQGDSAMYLCASTLGGYYGYTFGSGTRLTVV.

This clonotype came up many times. The chain is built from TRBV5-1 and TRBJ1-2; tentatively, D is TRBD1 (5 bases). CDR3 length: 13 residues. Germline V gene data show CDR1 as SGHRS and CDR2 as YFSETQ. V was pared by 0 bases and J by 9 bases, with 12 bases between. The CDR3 sequence: CASSLVSDKSYTF. In DNA form, the CDR3 reads TGCGCCAGCAGCTTGGTTTCGGACAAGAGCTACACCTTC.

This clonotype was counted only a few times. This chain links TRBV12-3 or TRBV12-4 with TRBJ1-4; a possible D gene is TRBD1 (6 bases). The CDR3 extends over 13 amino acids. Trimming stripped 6 bases from V and 7 bases from J, with 12 bases between. CDR3 sequence: CASRGDNLEKLFF. The CDR3 DNA sequence: TGTGCCAGCAGGGGGGACAACCTTGAAAAACTGTTTTTT.

V gene TRBV7-9 combines with J gene TRBJ1-2; D is perhaps TRBD1 (5 bases). The CDR3 loop spans 13 amino acids. V was trimmed by 7 bases and J by 4 bases, leaving 13 bases between them. CDR1 is SEHNR and CDR2 is FQNEAQ in the germline V gene (reference sequence). For the CDR3, the DNA is TGTGCCAGCACGTCGGACATCCTCTATGGCTACACCTTC. Its protein is CASTSDILYGYTF.

In its sample, this clonotype was seen once. The chain couples TRBV5-1 to TRBJ2-1; 8 bases agree with TRBD2. V trimming: 2 bases; J trimming: 2 bases; junction bases outside the gene matches: 6. Germline CDR1 reads SGHRS; CDR2 reads YFSETQ. CDR3 length: 16 residues. In DNA, the CDR3 is TGCGCCAGCAGCTTACCAATAGCGGGACCCTACAATGAGCAGTTCTTC. Amino acids: CASSLPIAGPYNEQFF.

At least ten counts were recorded for this clonotype. This rearrangement joins TRBV20-1 to TRBJ2-7; tentative D call: TRBD1 (5 bases). Germline-derived CDR1 and CDR2 are DFQATT and SNEGSKA (reference sequence). This CDR3 contains 14 residues. Between the trimmed V and J ends, which lost 0 bases and 3 bases, there was a span of 12 bases. The CDR3, as DNA: TGCAGTGCTAGAGATTATCGGACATTCTACGAGCAGTACTTC. Protein: CSARDYRTFYEQYF.

The chain carries TRBV5-6 and TRBJ1-1; 9 positions agree with TRBD1. Germline CDR1 is SGHDT and CDR2 is YYEEEE. CDR3 length: 16 residues. V trimming: 5 bases; J trimming: 1 base; junction bases outside the gene matches: 9. CDR3 coding DNA: TGTGCCAGCAGTCGGGGGGGGACAGGGAGGAACACTGAAGCTTTCTTT. This encodes CASSRGGTGRNTEAFF.

This clonotype was found many times. CDR3 amino acids: CASSFDLDRIQETQYF. In DNA form, the CDR3 reads TGTGCCAGCAGCTTCGATCTGGACAGGATTCAGGAGACCCAGTACTTC. V gene TRBV5-5 combines with J gene TRBJ2-5; TRBD1 agrees at 7 bases. J was trimmed by 5 bases and V by 2 bases; bases with no gene match: 12. This CDR3 contains 16 residues. Germline V gives CDR1 SGHKS, CDR2 YYEKEE (reference sequence).

This clonotype was counted many times. V usage is TRBV11-1 and J usage is TRBJ1-5; D not resolved. Germline V gene lookup returns CDR1 SGHAT and CDR2 FQDESV (reference sequence). Trimming took off 1 base at V and 7 bases at J, with 8 bases between the two ends. The CDR3 runs to 13 residues. CDR3 region: CASSLESAQPQHF. Here the CDR3 DNA reads TGTGCCAGCAGCTTAGAGTCGGCGCAGCCCCAGCATTTT.

This clonotype was counted at least ten times. The chain combines TRBV3-1 with TRBJ2-7, with D unresolved. Trimming stripped 1 base from V and 3 bases from J, with 7 bases between. CDR3 length equals 13 residues. From germline, CDR1 is LGHDT and CDR2 YNNKEL (reference sequence). CDR3 bases: TGTGCCAGCAGCCAAGGTGAAGGCTACGAGCAGTACTTC. Its translation is CASSQGEGYEQYF.